These 24 T cell receptor beta chains were all obtained from the same sample, sequenced in a study of blood T cell repertoires in COVID-19. Only in-frame clones appear in the TCRdb table, and some are missing; sequencing was by immunoSEQ multiplex PCR. The data show roughly 200,000 clones, 90% seen once. Material: PBMCs or T cells enriched from blood (not recorded which). These TCRs come from a man aged 30 to 45 who had recovered from COVID-19.

This clone came up a few times. V and J are TRBV7-2 and TRBJ1-4; possible D gene TRBD1, 5 bases. The CDR3 covers 15 residues. From germline, CDR1 is SGHTA and CDR2 FQGNSA. The V gene lost 1 base and the J gene lost 4 bases, with 10 bases spanning the gap. The CDR3 protein is CASSLGWQGNEKLFF. The CDR3 coding sequence is TGTGCCAGCAGCTTAGGTTGGCAGGGTAATGAAAAACTGTTTTTT.

The rearrangement links TRBV2 to TRBJ2-5, with 9 nucleotides matching TRBD2. V was pared by 1 base and J by 5 bases, with 5 bases of the junction left unmatched. Looked up from germline, CDR1 is SNHLY and CDR2 is FYNNEI. The CDR3 length is 15 residues. The CDR3 DNA reads TGTGCCAGCAGTGAAGAGCTAGCGGGGTACGAGACCCAGTACTTC. Its protein product is CASSEELAGYETQYF.

This clone was detected only once. The chain links TRBV27 to TRBJ2-5; 15 nucleotides match TRBD2. CDR1 and CDR2 (germline): MNHEY, SMNVEV (reference sequence). With 2 bases clipped from V and 2 bases from J, the junction kept 6 bases outside the gene matches. This CDR3 region has 18 residues. The DNA of the CDR3 is TGTGCCAGCAGTTTAGCGGGACTAGCGGGGGGCCTGCAAGAGACCCAGTACTTC. Translating gives CASSLAGLAGGLQETQYF.

This clone is a singleton in its sample. The chain couples TRBV2 to TRBJ1-2; 7 bases match TRBD1. Germline CDR1 SNHLY, CDR2 FYNNEI. V was clipped by 7 bases and J by 0 bases; unmatched bases: 8. The CDR3 spans 15 residues. The CDR3 spells CASTPGQQANYGYTF. The CDR3 DNA reads as TGTGCCAGCACTCCGGGACAGCAAGCTAACTATGGCTACACCTTC. Full variable domain (outside the CDR3, taken from reference TRBV2 and TRBJ1-2): EPEVTQTPSHQVTQMGQEVILRCVPISNHLYFYWYRQILGQKVEFLVSFYNNEISEKSEIFDDQFSVERPDGSNFTLKIRSTKLEDSAMYFCASTPGQQANYGYTFGSGTRLTVV.

The chain employs TRBV29-1 and TRBJ1-5; 9 bases are a match to TRBD1. The CDR3 extends over 13 amino acids. V lost 6 bases and J lost 14; bases outside the gene matches: 14. Germline CDR1 reads SQVTM; CDR2 reads ANQGSEA. The CDR3 DNA is TGCAGCGTCGTAAACGATCGGGACAGGGCCGAGCATTTT. It is translated as CSVVNDRDRAEHF.

V usage is TRBV19 and J usage is TRBJ2-7, with 7 bases fitting TRBD1. The germline V gene has CDR1 LNHDA and CDR2 SQIVND (reference sequence). This CDR3 contains 14 residues. Losses at the gene ends were 6 bases for V and 3 bases for J; bases not matched to a gene: 8. CDR3: CASRESRDSYEQYF. The CDR3 region has the DNA TGTGCCAGTAGGGAGTCCCGGGACAGCTACGAGCAGTACTTC. Full variable domain (remainder filled in from reference TRBV19 and TRBJ2-7): DGGITQSPKYLFRKEGQNVTLSCEQNLNHDAMYWYRQDPGQGLRLIYYSQIVNDFQKGDIAEGYSVSREKKESFPLTVTSAQKNPTAFYLCASRESRDSYEQYFGPGTRLTVT.

The chain combines TRBV19 with TRBJ2-5, with D possibly being TRBD1 (6 bases). CDR1 is LNHDA, CDR2 SQIVND, per germline (reference sequence). CDR3 length equals 12 residues. V gave up 3 bases and J gave up 5 bases, with 7 bases separating them. CDR3 loop: CASSIDRETQYF. DNA of the CDR3: TGTGCCAGTAGTATCGACAGGGAGACCCAGTACTTC.

V and J are TRBV7-2 and TRBJ2-1; 14 bases are a match to TRBD2. V lost 5 bases, J lost 7 bases, and 13 bases stayed unmatched. This CDR3 is built from 18 residues. Germline assignment: CDR1 SGHTA and CDR2 FQGNSA. The chain's CDR3 is CASSQRPGLAGVRNEQFF. The CDR3 region has the DNA TGTGCCAGCAGCCAACGGCCGGGACTAGCGGGAGTAAGGAATGAGCAGTTCTTC.

This chain connects TRBV28 to TRBJ2-1, with 11 bases fitting TRBD2. The V segment lost 3 bases and the J segment 8 bases; nucleotides outside the gene matches: 12. This CDR3 is built from 17 residues. Looked up from germline, CDR1 is MDHEN and CDR2 is SYDVKM. The CDR3 bases are TGTGCCAGCAGTTTCTATATTTTACTAGCGGGGGACGATGAGCAGTTCTTC. It codes for CASSFYILLAGDDEQFF.

The chain is built from TRBV5-1 and TRBJ2-2; 10 bases align to TRBD2. CDR3 size: 15 residues. The V gene end was trimmed by 1 base and the J gene end by 5 bases; junction bases not matched to a gene: 2. CDR1 is SGHRS and CDR2 is YFSETQ in the germline V gene. The CDR3 loop reads CASSLQTSGTGELFF. CDR3 nucleotide sequence: TGCGCCAGCAGCTTGCAGACTAGCGGGACCGGGGAGCTGTTTTTT.

The chain employs TRBV9 and TRBJ2-7; the match to TRBD2 covers 13 bases. Germline V lookup: CDR1 SGDLS, CDR2 YYNGEE. This CDR3 comprises 14 residues. V shed 3 bases, J shed 6 bases, and the junction held 3 bases outside the gene matches. CDR3: CASSGGTSGTEQYF. The CDR3 coding sequence is TGTGCCAGCAGCGGGGGGACTAGCGGGACCGAGCAGTACTTC. The full variable domain, rest sourced from reference TRBV9 and TRBJ2-7, is DSGVTQTPKHLITATGQRVTLRCSPRSGDLSVYWYQQSLDQGLQFLIQYYNGEERAKGNILERFSAQQFPDLHSELNLSSLELGDSALYFCASSGGTSGTEQYFGPGTRLTVT.

V and J are TRBV5-1 and TRBJ2-3; 9 bases map to TRBD2. The CDR3 has 17 amino acids. CDR1 is SGHRS and CDR2 is YFSETQ in the germline V gene. The V gene end was trimmed by 1 base and the J gene end by 2 bases; junction bases not matched to a gene: 8. This chain's CDR3 is CASSLSVLAGPTDTQYF. Written as DNA, the CDR3 is TGCGCCAGCAGCTTGAGTGTTCTAGCGGGGCCCACAGATACGCAGTATTTT.

The chain joins TRBV4-1 to TRBJ1-2; 7 bases match TRBD1. Unmatched junction bases numbered 9, after V lost 0 bases and J lost 2 bases. Germline CDR1 is MGHRA and CDR2 is YSYEKL. The CDR3 spans 17 residues. CDR3 protein: CASSQEATGLGNYGYTF. The DNA of the CDR3 is TGCGCCAGCAGCCAAGAAGCGACAGGGTTGGGGAACTATGGCTACACCTTC.

V is TRBV29-1 and J is TRBJ2-2; 9 positions match TRBD2. With V trimmed by 4 bases and J by 7 bases, 7 bases remained unmatched. The germline V gene encodes CDR1 SQVTM and CDR2 ANQGSEA. The CDR3 spans 14 residues. The CDR3 region is CSVVSSGVGGELFF. The CDR3 coding sequence is TGCAGCGTTGTCTCTAGCGGGGTGGGCGGGGAGCTGTTTTTT.

The chain recombines TRBV11-1 with TRBJ2-1; TRBD1 matches at 9 bases. This CDR3 is built from 16 residues. The germline V gene has CDR1 SGHAT and CDR2 FQDESV (reference sequence). The ends lost 5 bases at V and 8 bases at J; junction bases unmatched: 13. CDR3 nucleotide sequence: TGTGCCAGCAGCCTACGTGTGGGGACAGGGTTCGATGAGCAGTTCTTC. The encoded protein is CASSLRVGTGFDEQFF. The full variable domain, with the rest looked up from reference TRBV11-1 and TRBJ2-1, is EAEVAQSPRYKITEKSQAVAFWCDPISGHATLYWYRQILGQGPELLVQFQDESVVDDSQLPKDRFSAERLKGVDSTLKIQPAELGDSAMYLCASSLRVGTGFDEQFFGPGTRLTVL.

This clone has just a few counts. The rearrangement joins TRBV7-2 to TRBJ2-2; 9 bases fit TRBD2. With 3 bases clipped from V and 5 bases from J, the junction kept 4 bases outside the gene matches. CDR1 is SGHTA and CDR2 is FQGNSA in the germline V gene. The CDR3 is 15 residues long. CDR3 protein: CASSFSLAGTGELFF. CDR3 sequence (DNA): TGTGCCAGCAGCTTCAGCCTAGCGGGGACCGGGGAGCTGTTTTTT.

The CDR3 loop reads CASSWRQGADTQYF. The DNA of the CDR3 is TGCGCCAGCAGCTGGCGACAGGGCGCAGATACGCAGTATTTT. This sequence joins TRBV5-1 and TRBJ2-3; TRBD1 agrees at 7 bases. With 3 bases clipped from V and 4 bases from J, the junction kept 5 bases outside the gene matches. There are 14 residues in the CDR3. CDR1 and CDR2 (germline): SGHRS, YFSETQ.

The chain links TRBV29-1 to TRBJ1-1, with 7 nucleotides matching TRBD1. CDR3 size: 11 residues. Germline trimming cut 3 bases from V and 7 bases from J; bases unmatched to any gene: 2. Germline CDR1 and CDR2: SQVTM and ANQGSEA. CDR3: CSVEGQFEAFF. The DNA of the CDR3 is TGCAGCGTTGAGGGACAGTTTGAAGCTTTCTTT.

The V gene is TRBV7-8, the J gene TRBJ2-1; 7 bases match TRBD2. This CDR3 comprises 16 residues. V was clipped by 2 bases and J by 2 bases; unmatched bases: 6. Germline values: CDR1 SGHVS, CDR2 FQNEAQ. The CDR3 region is CASSLLGGRAYNEQFF. Here the CDR3 DNA reads TGTGCCAGCAGCTTACTGGGGGGGAGGGCCTACAATGAGCAGTTCTTC.

The rearrangement joins TRBV19 to TRBJ1-5; possible D gene TRBD1, 6 bases. Germline CDR1 is LNHDA and CDR2 is SQIVND (reference sequence). Deletions cut 5 bases from V and 3 bases from J, with 20 bases between. The CDR3 covers 17 residues. For the CDR3, the DNA is TGTGCCAGTAGTCGCCGAGACTCGGACAGCCTCAATCAGCCCCAGCATTTT. This gives the protein CASSRRDSDSLNQPQHF.

This clone came up once. The rearrangement links TRBV12-2 to TRBJ1-6; the DNA was not compared with TRBD1, the D call given in the table. TRBV12-2 is annotated as a pseudogene. The CDR3 contains 17 residues. The CDR3 bases are TGTGCAAGTCGCCAACCCCTCAGGGGCCCCTATAATTCACCCCTCCACTTT. Translating gives CASRQPLRGPYNSPLHF.

This chain uses TRBV19 with TRBJ1-1; the D gene is possibly TRBD1 (6 bases). Trimming took 5 bases from V and 10 from J, leaving 17 bases between them. The CDR3 covers 13 residues. Per germline, CDR1 LNHDA and CDR2 SQIVND (reference sequence). CDR3 sequence reads: CASSRGGEWRAFF. The CDR3 bases are TGTGCCAGTAGTCGGGGGGGCGAGTGGAGAGCTTTCTTT.

The genes are TRBV28 and TRBJ1-5; 7 bases are a match to TRBD1. The germline gives CDR1 MDHEN, CDR2 SYDVKM. The CDR3 is 16 residues long. The ends lost 3 bases at V and 1 base at J; junction bases unmatched: 6. CDR3 amino acids: CASSFSDRASNQPQHF. Written as DNA, the CDR3 is TGTGCCAGCAGTTTTTCCGACAGGGCGAGCAATCAGCCCCAGCATTTT.

The chain has TRBV18 and TRBJ1-5, with D possibly matching TRBD1 (6 bases). Germline CDR1 is KGHSH and CDR2 is LQKENI. The CDR3 contains 13 residues. The V and J ends lost 1 base and 7 bases respectively, with 8 bases between them. The CDR3 DNA is TGTGCCAGCTCACCACAAGGGGGACAGCCCCAGCATTTT. Amino acid sequence: CASSPQGGQPQHF. Combining the CDR3 with reference TRBV18 and TRBJ1-5 gives the whole variable domain NAGVMQNPRHLVRRRGQEARLRCSPMKGHSHVYWYRQLPEEGLKFMVYLQKENIIDESGMPKERFSAEFPKEGPSILRIQQVVRGDSAAYFCASSPQGGQPQHFGDGTRLSIL.